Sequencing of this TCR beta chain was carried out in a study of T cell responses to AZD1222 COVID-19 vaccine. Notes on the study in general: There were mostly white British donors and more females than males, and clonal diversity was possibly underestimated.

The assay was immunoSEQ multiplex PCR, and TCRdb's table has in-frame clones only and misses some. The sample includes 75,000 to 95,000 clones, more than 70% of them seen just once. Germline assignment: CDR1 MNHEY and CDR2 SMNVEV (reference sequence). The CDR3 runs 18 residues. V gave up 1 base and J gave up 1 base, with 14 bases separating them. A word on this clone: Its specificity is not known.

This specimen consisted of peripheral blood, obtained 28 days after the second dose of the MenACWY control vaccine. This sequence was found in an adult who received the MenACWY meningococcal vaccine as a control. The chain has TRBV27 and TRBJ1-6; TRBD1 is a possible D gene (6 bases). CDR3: CASSLFSRGASYNSPLHF. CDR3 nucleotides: TGTGCCAGCAGTTTATTTTCCAGGGGTGCATCCTATAATTCACCCCTCCACTTT.